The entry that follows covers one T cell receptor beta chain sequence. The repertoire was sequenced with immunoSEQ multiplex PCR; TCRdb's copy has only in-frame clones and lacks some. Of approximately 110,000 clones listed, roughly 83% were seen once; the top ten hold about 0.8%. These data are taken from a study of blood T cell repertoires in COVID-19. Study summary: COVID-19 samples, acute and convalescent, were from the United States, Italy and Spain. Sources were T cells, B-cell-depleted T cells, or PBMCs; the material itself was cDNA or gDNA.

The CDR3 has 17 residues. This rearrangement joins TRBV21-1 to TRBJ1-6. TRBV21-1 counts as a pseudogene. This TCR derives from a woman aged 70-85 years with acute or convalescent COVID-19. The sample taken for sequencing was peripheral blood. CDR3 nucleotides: TGTGCCAGCAGCAGAGCCGTACTAAATAGAAATAATTCACCCCTCCACTTT. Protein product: CASSRAVLNRNNSPLHF.